The T cell receptor beta chain under discussion was sequenced for a study of blood T cell repertoires in COVID-19. The V gene lost 4 bases and the J gene lost 0 bases, with 14 bases spanning the gap. CDR1 and CDR2 (germline): SGHDT, YYEEEE. The CDR3 is 16 amino acids. Assay: immunoSEQ multiplex PCR; the TCRdb copy retains only in-frame clones and omits some. The sample consists of 250,000 to 300,000 clones, approximately 86% of them appearing once. The rearrangement uses TRBV5-6 and TRBJ2-1; D is possibly TRBD1 (6 bases). This sequence was found in a woman aged 70 to 79 with COVID-19, enrolled during active disease. The sample taken for sequencing was peripheral blood. The CDR3 DNA is TGTGCCAGCAGCCCTCGGACAGAGAGCTCCTACAATGAGCAGTTCTTC. This codes for CASSPRTESSYNEQFF.